What follows are 3 T cell receptor beta chains derived from one specimen sequenced in a study of T cells in tuberculosis. TCRdb's table, derived via immunoSEQ multiplex PCR, lists solely in-frame clones and lacks some. The repertoire consists of 40,000 to 45,000 clones, with roughly 95% occurring once and the leading ten covering around 7.5%. Source material: PBMCs. These receptors all stem from a donor aged 10 to 29 with latent tuberculosis or without tuberculosis infection.

This chain joins TRBV27 and TRBJ2-7, with D possibly being TRBD2 (5 bases). Germline-derived CDR1 and CDR2 are MNHEY and SMNVEV (reference sequence). The length of the CDR3 is 15 residues. The V end lost 4 bases, the J end lost 5 bases, and 18 bases lay between the germline ends. CDR3 nucleotides: TGTGCCAGCAGTTCCGGGGTTAATGGAGGTAACGAGCAGTACTTC. This gives the protein CASSSGVNGGNEQYF.

The V call is TRBV14, the J call TRBJ1-2, with D hard to call. The V gene lost 1 base and the J gene lost 3 bases, with 12 bases spanning the gap. CDR3 length: 15 residues. CDR1 is SGHDN, CDR2 FVKESK, per germline. The CDR3 sequence: CASSQGYSSYYGYTF. For the CDR3, the DNA is TGTGCCAGCAGCCAAGGCTACTCCTCCTACTATGGCTACACCTTC.

For this clone: The junction and the germline gene differ at one end; a read error may be behind it. The chain joins TRBV10-3 to TRBJ1-4, with D unresolved. Germline loops: CDR1 ENHRY, CDR2 SYGVKD. The CDR3 has 14 amino acids. CDR3 DNA sequence: TGTGCCAGCAGTCTGCAGGCAAATAATGAAAAACTGTTTTTT. This codes for CASSLQANNEKLFF.